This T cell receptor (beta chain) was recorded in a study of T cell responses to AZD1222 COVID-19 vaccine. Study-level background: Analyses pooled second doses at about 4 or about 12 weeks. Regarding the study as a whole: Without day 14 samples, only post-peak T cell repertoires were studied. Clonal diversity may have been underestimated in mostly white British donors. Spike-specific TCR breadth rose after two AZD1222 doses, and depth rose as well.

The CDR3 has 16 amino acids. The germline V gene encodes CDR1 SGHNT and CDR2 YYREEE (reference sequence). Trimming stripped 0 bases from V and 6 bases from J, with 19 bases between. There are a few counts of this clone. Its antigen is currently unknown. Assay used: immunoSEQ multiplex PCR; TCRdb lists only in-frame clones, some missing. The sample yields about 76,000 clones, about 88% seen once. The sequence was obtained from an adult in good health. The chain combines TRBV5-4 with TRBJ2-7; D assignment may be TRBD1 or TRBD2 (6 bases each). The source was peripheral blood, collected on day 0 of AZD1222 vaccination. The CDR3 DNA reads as TGTGCCAGCAGCTTGGGGAGGGGGACTCCCATGACCGAGCAGTACTTC. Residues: CASSLGRGTPMTEQYF.